This T cell receptor beta chain stems from a study of tumor-infiltrating lymphocytes in primary liver carcinoma. Researchers generated TCR beta cDNA from approximately 500 ng of total RNA, relying on a constant-region primer. What produced the TCR beta libraries was three nested multiplex PCR rounds using slightly modified ARM-PCR. PCR rounds one and two used TRBV1-TRBV30 forward primers with a C-beta reverse primer for around 9 cycles each. TCRdb re-derived calls from the multiplex PCR reads in MiXCR, one entry per CDR3 protein. Of about 35,000 distinct CDR3 sequences listed, roughly 69% are singletons. Without any cell sorting, roughly 20-32 mg of bulk tissue yielded co-extracted RNA and DNA. The CDR3 loop spans 15 amino acids. The V end lost 10 bases, the J end lost 1 base, and 18 bases lay between the germline ends. Per germline, CDR1 SGHAT and CDR2 FQDESV (reference sequence).

The specimen was liver tumor tissue from sampling region 4. As to subset: tumor region T4, right-lateral pole. The receptor's source is a man aged 35 to 55 with primary liver carcinoma and hepatitis B virus infection. The chain recombines TRBV11-1 with TRBJ2-3; tentative D call: TRBD2 (5 bases). CDR3 sequence: CANSLPRECTDTQYF. The CDR3 coding sequence is TGTGCCAACAGTTTGCCTAGGGAGTGCACAGATACGCAGTATTTT.